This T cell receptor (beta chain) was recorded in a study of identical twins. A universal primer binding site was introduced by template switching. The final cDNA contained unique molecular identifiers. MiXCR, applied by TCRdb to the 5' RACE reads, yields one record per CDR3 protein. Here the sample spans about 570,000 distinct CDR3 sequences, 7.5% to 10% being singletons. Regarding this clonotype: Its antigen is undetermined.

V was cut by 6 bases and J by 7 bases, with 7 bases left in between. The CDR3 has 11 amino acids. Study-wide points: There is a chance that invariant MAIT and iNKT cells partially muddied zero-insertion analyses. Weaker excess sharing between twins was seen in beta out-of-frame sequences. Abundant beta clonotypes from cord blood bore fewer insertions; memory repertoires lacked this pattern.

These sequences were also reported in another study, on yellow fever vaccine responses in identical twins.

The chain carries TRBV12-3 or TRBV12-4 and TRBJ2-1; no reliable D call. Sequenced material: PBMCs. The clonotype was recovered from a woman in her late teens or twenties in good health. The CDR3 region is CASSSENEQFF. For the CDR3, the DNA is TGTGCCAGCAGCTCGGAGAATGAGCAGTTCTTC.